Listed here are 32 T cell receptor beta chains from one sample, sequenced in a study of PD-1 blockade in mismatch repair-deficient tumors. Profiled with immunoSEQ multiplex PCR; TCRdb holds only in-frame clones, not every one. The sample yields just under 80,000 clones, approximately 80% seen once. The sequencing here drew on peripheral blood, taken 44 weeks after starting pembrolizumab. The receptors shown here come from an adult with mismatch repair-deficient cancer.

The chain employs TRBV7-8 and TRBJ2-7; 7 positions agree with TRBD1. Losses at the gene ends were 5 bases for V and 1 base for J; bases not matched to a gene: 14. The germline V gene has CDR1 SGHVS and CDR2 FQNEAQ. The CDR3 sequence is 17 residues long. Written as DNA, the CDR3 is TGTGCCAGCAGCCGTGACAGGGAAGAGGGTTTATCCTACGAGCAGTACTTC. Its protein is CASSRDREEGLSYEQYF.

The V and J genes are TRBV30 and TRBJ2-2; tentatively, D is TRBD1 (6 bases). V was trimmed by 3 bases and J by 1 base, leaving 9 bases between them. The CDR3 loop spans 14 amino acids. The germline V gene has CDR1 GTSNPN and CDR2 SVGIG (reference sequence). The CDR3 spells CAWSRGQNTGELFF. The DNA of the CDR3 is TGTGCCTGGAGCAGGGGACAGAACACCGGGGAGCTGTTTTTT.

J is TRBJ1-4 and V is TRBV15; D perhaps matches TRBD1 (5 bases). Per germline, CDR1 LNHNV and CDR2 YYDKDF (reference sequence). With 11 bases removed from V and 3 bases from J, the gap between germline ends came to 16 bases. The CDR3 is 14 residues long. CDR3 nucleotide sequence: TGTGCCGCGCGGGGGGAGGGATCTAATGAAAAACTGTTTTTT. It yields the protein CAARGEGSNEKLFF.

The J gene is TRBJ1-5, the V gene TRBV15; TRBD1 is a possible D gene (6 bases). V lost 1 base and J lost 0, with 16 bases in between. From germline, CDR1 is LNHNV and CDR2 YYDKDF (reference sequence). The CDR3 runs 18 residues. This CDR3 reads CATSRAGQRSNSNQPQHF. The CDR3 DNA is TGTGCCACCAGCAGAGCTGGACAGAGAAGTAATAGCAATCAGCCCCAGCATTTT. Full variable domain (outside the CDR3, taken from reference TRBV15 and TRBJ1-5): DAMVIQNPRYQVTQFGKPVTLSCSQTLNHNVMYWYQQKSSQAPKLLFHYYDKDFNNEADTPDNFQSRRPNTSFCFLDIRSPGLGDTAMYLCATSRAGQRSNSNQPQHFGDGTRLSIL.

This chain uses TRBV30 with TRBJ2-5; 8 bases are shared with TRBD1. Losses at the gene ends were 6 bases for V and 7 bases for J; bases not matched to a gene: 13. CDR3 length: 14 amino acids. In germline, CDR1 is GTSNPN, CDR2 SVGIG (reference sequence). CDR3 region: CACLTVRGPRTQYF. CDR3 coding DNA: TGTGCCTGTCTCACTGTCAGGGGGCCTAGGACCCAGTACTTC.

The rearrangement links TRBV2 to TRBJ2-2; unclear D gene. Per the germline V gene, CDR1 is SNHLY and CDR2 is FYNNEI. The CDR3 consists of 13 residues. With 5 bases removed from V and 1 base from J, the gap between germline ends came to 5 bases. The DNA of the CDR3 is TGTGCCAGCAGTCCCGAGAACACCGGGGAGCTGTTTTTT. This codes for CASSPENTGELFF.

V and J are TRBV10-3 and TRBJ2-6; D possibly matches TRBD1 or TRBD2 (5 bases each). CDR1 and CDR2 (germline): ENHRY, SYGVKD. Trimming took off 8 bases at V and 0 bases at J, with 5 bases between the two ends. The CDR3 is made up of 13 amino acids. DNA of the CDR3: TGTGCCATCGGGGGCTCTGGGGCCAACGTCCTGACTTTC. Its protein product is CAIGGSGANVLTF.

V gene TRBV6-1 combines with J gene TRBJ2-7, with 7 nucleotides matching TRBD2. The CDR3 runs to 15 residues. Unmatched junction bases numbered 6, after V lost 4 bases and J lost 0 bases. CDR1 and CDR2 from the germline V gene are MNHNS and SASEGT. This chain's CDR3 is CASSGEGGSSYEQYF. CDR3 sequence (DNA): TGTGCCAGCAGTGGGGAGGGAGGGAGCTCCTACGAGCAGTACTTC.

This chain links TRBV4-2 with TRBJ1-2; D might be TRBD1 (5 bases). The germline V and J ends were trimmed by 0 bases and 4 bases, with 12 bases remaining between them. This CDR3 comprises 15 residues. The germline V gene has CDR1 LGHNA and CDR2 YNFKEQ. The CDR3 loop reads CASSQEKGTGYGYTF. Here the CDR3 DNA reads TGTGCCAGCAGCCAAGAAAAGGGAACAGGCTATGGCTACACCTTC.

V usage is TRBV7-9 and J usage is TRBJ1-2; a possible D gene is TRBD1 (6 bases). Germline V lookup: CDR1 SEHNR, CDR2 FQNEAQ (reference sequence). This CDR3 spans 15 amino acids. V lost 3 bases and J 6 bases, leaving 17 bases between the germline ends. In DNA form, the CDR3 reads TGTGCCAGCAGCTTGGGCAGGGGCAACTATCATGGCTACACCTTC. This codes for CASSLGRGNYHGYTF.

This clone showed up just once. The chain combines TRBV5-1 with TRBJ2-3; D possibly corresponds to TRBD1 (6 bases). This CDR3 comprises 14 residues. With 0 bases removed from V and 7 bases from J, the gap between germline ends came to 12 bases. CDR1 and CDR2 (germline): SGHRS, YFSETQ. CDR3 sequence reads: CASSLATGANTQYF. CDR3 DNA sequence: TGCGCCAGCAGCTTGGCGACAGGAGCAAATACGCAGTATTTT.

The chain links TRBV7-9 to TRBJ2-7; D is uncertain. Per the germline V gene, CDR1 is SEHNR and CDR2 is FQNEAQ (reference sequence). CDR3 length: 13 residues. The V end was cut by 2 bases, the J end by 3 bases, with 8 bases between. Written as DNA, the CDR3 is TGTGCCAGCAGCTTAAAGTCGGTCTACGAGCAGTACTTC. Translated, it gives CASSLKSVYEQYF.

The V gene is TRBV29-1, the J gene TRBJ2-7; D is perhaps TRBD1 or TRBD2 (6 bases each). The germline V gene encodes CDR1 SQVTM and CDR2 ANQGSEA. This CDR3 contains 12 residues. V dropped 7 bases and J dropped 5 bases, with 15 bases sitting between them. CDR3 residues: CSGVGGSDEQYF. In DNA form, the CDR3 reads TGCAGCGGGGTAGGGGGGAGCGACGAGCAGTACTTC.

V and J are TRBV6-5 and TRBJ1-2; 7 nucleotides agree with TRBD1. CDR1 MNHEY and CDR2 SVGAGI come from the germline V gene. V gave up 5 bases and J gave up 5 bases; unmatched junction bases: 5. This CDR3 contains 13 residues. CDR3 sequence: CASSDGRGYGYTF. The DNA of the CDR3 is TGTGCCAGCAGTGACGGCAGGGGGTATGGCTACACCTTC.

This clone was counted between two and nine times. J is TRBJ1-5 and V is TRBV6-1; no clear D gene. This CDR3 is built from 14 residues. The V end was cut by 3 bases, the J end by 0 bases, with 6 bases between. The germline V gene encodes CDR1 MNHNS and CDR2 SASEGT. CDR3: CASSEYDSNQPQHF. CDR3 nucleotides: TGTGCCAGCAGTGAGTACGATAGCAATCAGCCCCAGCATTTT.

In nucleotides, the CDR3 is TGTGCCAGCAGCTTGGGGGGGGCCAACACTGAAGCTTTCTTT. Translated: CASSLGGANTEAFF. The V gene is TRBV5-4, the J gene TRBJ1-1; a weak D match, TRBD1 (6 bases). The CDR3 is 14 amino acids. Germline CDR1 reads SGHNT; CDR2 reads YYREEE (reference sequence). The germline V and J ends were trimmed by 0 bases and 2 bases, with 8 bases remaining between them.

The chain employs TRBV15 and TRBJ2-1, with TRBD2 matching over 7 bases. V was pared by 5 bases and J by 6 bases, with 16 bases of the junction left unmatched. The CDR3 spans 17 residues. CDR1 and CDR2 (germline): LNHNV, YYDKDF (reference sequence). In DNA form, the CDR3 reads TGTGCCACCAGCCCCCATAAAGGGACTACCTTTGGCAATGAGCAGTTCTTC. It is translated as CATSPHKGTTFGNEQFF. Combining the CDR3 with reference TRBV15 and TRBJ2-1 gives the whole variable domain DAMVIQNPRYQVTQFGKPVTLSCSQTLNHNVMYWYQQKSSQAPKLLFHYYDKDFNNEADTPDNFQSRRPNTSFCFLDIRSPGLGDTAMYLCATSPHKGTTFGNEQFFGPGTRLTVL.

This chain connects TRBV6-6 to TRBJ2-2, with D maybe TRBD2 (5 bases). The CDR3 is made up of 15 amino acids. V shed 6 bases and J shed 1 base, with 12 bases lying between them. Germline assignment: CDR1 MNHNY and CDR2 SVGAGI (reference sequence). In nucleotides, the CDR3 is TGTGCCAGCAGGAAACTAGTGCTGAACACCGGGGAGCTGTTTTTT. As protein: CASRKLVLNTGELFF.

This clone was counted a few times. The chain uses TRBV14 and TRBJ2-7; D gene ambiguous. The CDR3 consists of 15 residues. CDR1 is SGHDN and CDR2 is FVKESK in the germline V gene. Trimming took 1 base from V and 4 from J, leaving 14 bases between them. Here the CDR3 reads CASSQAAGTLYEQYF. For the CDR3, the DNA is TGTGCCAGCAGCCAAGCCGCTGGAACCCTATACGAGCAGTACTTC.

On this clone: The germline gene is not matched at one end of the junction; a read error may be the cause. In nucleotides, the CDR3 is TGTGCCAGCAGCGCCGTCGGTCGACAGGGCCTATCCTTC. This sequence encodes CASSAVGRQGLSF. J is TRBJ1-2 and V is TRBV9, with TRBD1 matching over 7 bases. The CDR3 has 13 residues. Looked up from germline, CDR1 is SGDLS and CDR2 is YYNGEE.

This chain uses TRBV5-1 with TRBJ2-7, with TRBD2 as a possible D gene (7 bases). Trimming pared 4 bases from V and 4 bases from J, leaving 18 bases between. This CDR3 is 15 amino acids long. The germline CDR1 and CDR2 sequences are SGHRS and YFSETQ. The CDR3, as DNA: TGCGCCAGCAGCCCCCTGGGGGCGGGAGAGTACGAGCAGTACTTC. Its translation is CASSPLGAGEYEQYF.

There are a few counts of this clone. CDR3 bases: TGTGCCAGCAGCCCCCGGACAGCCTACGAGCAGTACTTC. It codes for CASSPRTAYEQYF. The V and J genes are TRBV6-5 and TRBJ2-7; perhaps TRBD1 as D (6 bases). Trimming shortened V by 6 bases and J by 2 bases, and 11 bases separated the two germline ends. The CDR3 length is 13 residues. CDR1 and CDR2 (germline): MNHEY, SVGAGI.

J is TRBJ2-7 and V is TRBV5-1; possibly TRBD1 or TRBD2 for D (5 bases each). Germline V gene data show CDR1 as SGHRS and CDR2 as YFSETQ. The CDR3 has 15 amino acids. V gave up 3 bases and J gave up 6 bases, with 19 bases separating them. The CDR3 nucleotides are TGCGCCAGCAGCTGGGGTGACGGGGCGGCTGGCGAGCAGTACTTC. It specifies CASSWGDGAAGEQYF.

This clone was seen a few times. The genes are TRBV19 and TRBJ1-1; a possible D gene is TRBD1 (6 bases). The CDR3 extends over 15 amino acids. Germline CDR1 LNHDA, CDR2 SQIVND (reference sequence). Deletions cut 2 bases from V and 1 base from J, with 11 bases between. The CDR3 DNA follows: TGTGCCAGTAGTATAAGGGGGGCGGAGAACACTGAAGCTTTCTTT. This gives the protein CASSIRGAENTEAFF.

This clone was counted a few times. The chain couples TRBV4-3 to TRBJ1-2; the D is unclear. Trimming shortened V by 4 bases and J by 3 bases, and 9 bases separated the two germline ends. The CDR3 has 13 residues. CDR1 and CDR2 from the germline V gene are LGHNA and YSLEER. CDR3 sequence reads: CASSPREDYGYTF. CDR3 DNA: TGCGCCAGCAGCCCCCGGGAGGACTATGGCTACACCTTC.

This clone qualifies as medium-sized (0.01 to 0.1%). CDR3 bases: TGCAGCTCCCGAGGGAGGGATTACAATGAGCAGTTCTTC. Translated, it gives CSSRGRDYNEQFF. The rearrangement uses TRBV29-1 and TRBJ2-1; 7 positions match TRBD2. The V segment lost 8 bases and the J segment 4 bases; nucleotides outside the gene matches: 8. The CDR3 has 13 amino acids. Looked up from germline, CDR1 is SQVTM and CDR2 is ANQGSEA.

This clone was recorded only once. This chain links TRBV11-3 with TRBJ2-1, with a weak D call TRBD2 (6 bases). Germline CDR1 SGHNT, CDR2 YENEEA. Trimming left V 1 base short and J 2 bases short, with 9 bases between. The CDR3 runs to 15 residues. CDR3 DNA: TGTGCCAGCAGCTTAGGTGGGGGGACCTACAATGAGCAGTTCTTC. Its protein product is CASSLGGGTYNEQFF.

The chain employs TRBV11-2 and TRBJ2-7; possible D gene TRBD1, 6 bases. The CDR3 totals 15 residues. V shed 6 bases and J shed 6 bases, with 21 bases lying between them. Germline V gene lookup returns CDR1 SGHAT and CDR2 FQNNGV. The CDR3 DNA follows: TGTGCCAGCAGTTCGGGACATGGAGGTTCTGGCGAGCAGTACTTC. Translation: CASSSGHGGSGEQYF.

The chain couples TRBV10-3 to TRBJ1-2, with a weak D call TRBD1 (6 bases). CDR1 and CDR2 (germline): ENHRY, SYGVKD. This CDR3 spans 15 amino acids. V shed 9 bases and J shed 1 base, with 18 bases lying between them. DNA of the CDR3: TGTGCCATACGGAAGGACAGCCTTCGTAACTATGGCTACACCTTC. As protein: CAIRKDSLRNYGYTF.

The CDR3: CASSSPGGSGNTIYF. The CDR3 DNA is TGTGCCAGCAGCTCGCCAGGGGGCTCTGGAAACACCATATATTTT. The chain combines TRBV6-5 with TRBJ1-3; TRBD1 aligns across 7 bases. Germline lookup yields CDR1 MNHEY and CDR2 SVGAGI. The CDR3 is 15 residues long. V lost 6 bases, J lost 0 bases, and 5 bases stayed unmatched.

The chain links TRBV18 to TRBJ1-5; D remains unclear. The ends were cut back, 2 bases at V and 6 bases at J, with 23 bases in the middle. Germline V lookup: CDR1 KGHSH, CDR2 LQKENI. CDR3 length: 18 amino acids. This chain's CDR3 is CASSPGPSSPGGGQPQHF. The CDR3 DNA reads as TGTGCCAGCTCACCAGGTCCTTCCAGTCCGGGTGGAGGTCAGCCCCAGCATTTT.

The genes are TRBV4-3 and TRBJ1-1; no firm D call. CDR1 is LGHNA, CDR2 YSLEER, per germline. The CDR3 has 13 residues. V was cut by 1 base and J by 4 bases, with 7 bases left in between. This CDR3 reads CASSQGSFTEAFF. The CDR3 coding sequence is TGCGCCAGCAGCCAAGGGTCATTCACTGAAGCTTTCTTT.